This TCR beta chain emerged from a study of OX40 agonist ivuxolimab in advanced cancers. As for the study in general: Intravenous ivuxolimab at 0.01 to 10 mg/kg was given to patients every 2 weeks. The group had a mean age of roughly 56 years, ranged from about 23 to 85, and was 82.7% male. Study results and limitations: More expanded clones were found, on average, in CD8+ than in CD4+ T cells.

Only in-frame clones appear in the TCRdb table, and some are missing; sequencing was by immunoSEQ multiplex PCR. Among about 90,000 clones listed, roughly 93% were seen once. V was cut by 6 bases and J by 0 bases, with 11 bases left in between. CDR3 size: 14 residues. Germline V gene lookup returns CDR1 SNHLY and CDR2 FYNNEI. This clone occurred once. The antigen is unknown. This chain links TRBV2 with TRBJ1-1, with a weak D call TRBD1 (5 bases). The source of this sequence is an adult with an advanced solid tumor such as melanoma, head and neck, liver or kidney cancer. This material consisted of CD4+ or CD8+ T cells sorted from blood, taken in a trial of the OX40 agonist ivuxolimab. CDR3 sequence reads: CASSLGGMNTEAFF. The CDR3 DNA is TGTGCCAGCAGCCTGGGGGGGATGAACACTGAAGCTTTCTTT.